The clone carrying this TCR beta chain was observed many times. The target antigen is unknown. Breast cancer patients provided tissue from their axillary draining lymph nodes. This sample stems from a study of breast tumors, draining lymph nodes, adjacent tissues. Study observations and caveats: Most tumor T cells seemingly derive from lymph node, then expand in tumor. Data only fit, rather than demonstrated, lymph node origin of most tumor T cells.

CDR1 and CDR2 (germline): SGHTA, FQGTGA. V gave up 5 bases and J gave up 5 bases, with 9 bases separating them. The CDR3 loop spans 13 amino acids. From the multiplex PCR reads, TCRdb called clonotypes with MiXCR, one entry per CDR3 protein. The table lists approximately 230,000 distinct CDR3 sequences, under 40% of them singletons. This receptor was taken from a female donor with breast cancer. Some clones in this sample may be carry-over from other donors' samples. The sample taken for sequencing was axillary lymph node tissue. The chain uses TRBV7-3 and TRBJ2-2, with a tentative D call TRBD2 (6 bases). The CDR3 DNA sequence: TGTGCCAGCAGCCGCGCGGGGACCGGGGAGCTGTTTTTT. Amino acid sequence: CASSRAGTGELFF.